The sequence of this TCR beta chain was determined in a study of blood T cell repertoires in COVID-19. Study overall: COVID-19 samples from acute and convalescent phases originated in the United States, Italy and Spain.

Per the authors' pipeline: Amplification with reference gene primers provided the estimates of nucleated cell counts. The method was immunoSEQ multiplex PCR; TCRdb's version includes in-frame clones alone and lacks a portion of them. The V and J calls and clone size are taken from that table; D and trimming were inferred from the DNA. The sample has roughly 57,000 clones, around nine tenths seen once. Germline V gene data show CDR1 as SGHRS and CDR2 as YFSETQ. V was trimmed by 1 base and J by 11 bases, leaving 15 bases between them. The CDR3 length is 13 residues. Sample: peripheral blood. This sequence was found in a human donor in a cohort sampled during active COVID-19. The chain combines TRBV5-1 with TRBJ1-1; the D is unclear. CDR3: CASSLQPGSGAFF. The DNA for the CDR3 is TGCGCCAGCAGCTTGCAGCCCGGTAGCGGGGCTTTCTTT.